Below are 13 T cell receptor beta chains sequenced from a single sample in a study of T cell responses to AZD1222 COVID-19 vaccine. This table comes from immunoSEQ multiplex PCR, and its TCRdb copy is limited to in-frame clones, with some not included. This sample has some 180,000 clones, with 80% to 95% found just once. The input for sequencing was peripheral blood, taken 28 days after the second dose of the MenACWY control vaccine. These receptors all stem from an adult who received the MenACWY meningococcal vaccine as a control.

This chain uses TRBV5-1 with TRBJ1-3, with unresolved D. Trimming took off 0 bases at V and 0 bases at J, with 7 bases between the two ends. The CDR3 has 15 amino acids. The germline gives CDR1 SGHRS, CDR2 YFSETQ. The CDR3 is CASSLGRFSGNTIYF. In DNA form, the CDR3 reads TGCGCCAGCAGCTTGGGGCGATTCTCTGGAAACACCATATATTTT.

The table lists this clone with a count of one. This chain uses TRBV7-9 with TRBJ1-1; D is unresolved. The CDR3 consists of 13 residues. Germline-derived CDR1 and CDR2 are SEHNR and FQNEAQ (reference sequence). The V end lost 5 bases, the J end lost 6 bases, and 13 bases lay between the germline ends. DNA for the CDR3: TGTGCCAGCAGCGTGACGGAACGACCTGAAGCTTTCTTT. Protein product: CASSVTERPEAFF.

This clone was detected once. The rearrangement joins TRBV30 to TRBJ2-3; D possibly corresponds to TRBD2 (5 bases). The CDR3 covers 15 residues. V was cut by 2 bases and J by 0 bases, with 12 bases left in between. Germline V gene data show CDR1 as GTSNPN and CDR2 as SVGIG (reference sequence). The CDR3 is CAWSSDGVSTDTQYF. CDR3 coding DNA: TGTGCCTGGAGTTCTGACGGGGTTAGCACAGATACGCAGTATTTT.

This clone was recorded once. This chain links TRBV5-6 with TRBJ1-5; tentatively, D is TRBD1 (6 bases). The length of the CDR3 is 16 residues. V was clipped by 4 bases and J by 0 bases, with 14 bases between them. Germline loops: CDR1 SGHDT, CDR2 YYEEEE. CDR3 sequence reads: CASSATGFGSNQPQHF. The CDR3 nucleotides are TGTGCCAGCAGCGCTACAGGGTTTGGTAGCAATCAGCCCCAGCATTTT.

This clone was picked up one time. The chain's CDR3 is CASSKGPENYGYTF. The CDR3 DNA is TGTGCCAGCTCGAAGGGGCCCGAGAACTATGGCTACACCTTC. The chain is built from TRBV7-2 and TRBJ1-2; D might be TRBD1 (5 bases). Between the trimmed V and J ends, which lost 8 bases and 2 bases, there was a span of 15 bases. This CDR3 spans 14 amino acids. Germline V gene sequence: CDR1 SGHTA, CDR2 FQGNSA.

This clone was counted a few times. This chain joins TRBV19 and TRBJ1-1; D gene uncertain. Trimming pared 6 bases from V and 5 bases from J, leaving 13 bases between. This CDR3 is 13 amino acids long. The germline gives CDR1 LNHDA, CDR2 SQIVND (reference sequence). Written as DNA, the CDR3 is TGTGCCAGTAGGAGGGCCCAGTGGACTGAAGCTTTCTTT. This codes for CASRRAQWTEAFF.

The chain carries TRBV9 and TRBJ1-2; 9 positions agree with TRBD1. In germline, CDR1 is SGDLS, CDR2 YYNGEE. The CDR3 runs to 14 residues. J was trimmed by 8 bases and V by 0 bases; bases with no gene match: 5. The CDR3 loop is CASSVAGTGKGYTF. CDR3 nucleotide sequence: TGTGCCAGCAGCGTAGCCGGGACAGGGAAAGGCTACACCTTC.

V is TRBV3-1 (or the pseudogene TRBV3-2) and J is TRBJ2-1, with 15 bases matching TRBD2. Germline loops: CDR1 LGHDT, CDR2 YNNKEL (reference sequence). The V and J ends lost 4 bases and 3 bases, in that order; junction bases with no gene match: 1. There are 16 residues in the CDR3. The CDR3 nucleotides read TGTGCCAGCAGCCGGACTAGCGGGGGGGTCTACAATGAGCAGTTCTTC. This translates into CASSRTSGGVYNEQFF.

The chain links TRBV30 to TRBJ2-7; D remains unclear. The CDR3 runs to 12 residues. V was pared by 4 bases and J by 0 bases, with 7 bases between. Germline-derived CDR1 and CDR2 are GTSNPN and SVGIG (reference sequence). The CDR3 sequence is CAWTVGSYEQYF. Written as DNA, the CDR3 is TGTGCCTGGACCGTGGGCTCCTACGAGCAGTACTTC.

The V gene is TRBV6-2 or TRBV6-3, the J gene TRBJ2-5; D is possibly TRBD1 (6 bases). This CDR3 has 20 residues. CDR1 and CDR2 from the germline V gene are MNHEY and SVGEGT. V lost 1 base and J 2 bases, leaving 26 bases between the germline ends. The CDR3 DNA sequence: TGTGCCAGCAGTTACTTGTACGCTAGATCTTCCGGACAGCCTCAAGAGACCCAGTACTTC. Translation: CASSYLYARSSGQPQETQYF.

As for this clone: Other nucleotide sequences in the sample specify the same CDR3. The V gene is TRBV6-4, the J gene TRBJ2-3, with 9 bases matching TRBD2. Germline-derived CDR1 and CDR2 are MRHNA and SNTAGT. Losses at the gene ends were 9 bases for V and 1 base for J; bases not matched to a gene: 5. There are 14 residues in the CDR3. The CDR3 nucleotides read TGTGCCAGTAGAGTAGCGGGGGGCACAGATACGCAGTATTTT. Encoded protein: CASRVAGGTDTQYF.

J is TRBJ1-2 and V is TRBV6-5; 11 bases align to TRBD1. V was pared by 6 bases and J by 14 bases, with 11 bases of the junction left unmatched. Germline loops: CDR1 MNHEY, CDR2 SVGAGI. CDR3 length: 13 amino acids. For the CDR3, the DNA is TGTGCCAGCAGAAGGGACAGGGGGGATCCTTTTACCTTC. The encoded protein is CASRRDRGDPFTF.

This chain links TRBV4-3 with TRBJ2-1; 15 bases map to TRBD2. Per germline, CDR1 LGHNA and CDR2 YSLEER. CDR3 length: 17 residues. V was pared by 4 bases and J by 7 bases, with 8 bases of the junction left unmatched. CDR3 bases: TGCGCCAGCAGCCCAGGGTGGACTAGCGGGGGGGCTAATGAGCAGTTCTTC. Protein: CASSPGWTSGGANEQFF.